Reported below is one T cell receptor beta chain. The data are from a study of radiotherapy plus CTLA-4 blockade in lung cancer. Across the study: Among patients, about 17% showed objective responses, and approximately 29% had disease control.

The assay was immunoSEQ multiplex PCR, and TCRdb's table has in-frame clones only and misses some. In the table there are roughly 98,000 clones, 82% of which are singletons. The V segment lost 3 bases and the J segment 4 bases; nucleotides outside the gene matches: 9. The germline CDR1 and CDR2 sequences are SGHTA and FQGNSA. The CDR3 spans 17 residues. The V call is TRBV7-2, the J call TRBJ2-3; 11 positions agree with TRBD1. Sequenced material: peripheral blood, taken from a patient treated with radiotherapy plus ipilimumab. The clonotype was recovered from a human donor with non-small cell lung cancer who had a partial response to radiotherapy plus ipilimumab. The CDR3 protein is CASSLEGPGQGADTQYF. The CDR3 DNA reads TGTGCCAGCAGCTTGGAGGGTCCGGGACAGGGGGCAGATACGCAGTATTTT.